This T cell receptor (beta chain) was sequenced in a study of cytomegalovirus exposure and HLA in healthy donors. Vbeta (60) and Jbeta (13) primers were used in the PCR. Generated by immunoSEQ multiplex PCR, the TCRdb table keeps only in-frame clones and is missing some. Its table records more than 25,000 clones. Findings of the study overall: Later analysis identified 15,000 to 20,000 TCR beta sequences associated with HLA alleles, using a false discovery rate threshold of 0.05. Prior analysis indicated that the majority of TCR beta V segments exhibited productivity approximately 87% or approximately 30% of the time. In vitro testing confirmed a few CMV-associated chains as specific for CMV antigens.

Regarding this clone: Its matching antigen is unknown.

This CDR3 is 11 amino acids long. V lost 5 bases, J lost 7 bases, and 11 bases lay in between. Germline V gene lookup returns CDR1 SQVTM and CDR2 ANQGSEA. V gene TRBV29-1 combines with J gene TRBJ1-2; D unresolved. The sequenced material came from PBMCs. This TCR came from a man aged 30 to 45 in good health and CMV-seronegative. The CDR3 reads CSVLSGFGYTF. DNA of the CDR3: TGCAGCGTTCTTTCCGGTTTTGGCTACACCTTC.